This is a list of T cell receptor beta chains from one sample in a study of Tregs in tolerant kidney transplant recipients. This table comes from immunoSEQ multiplex PCR, and its TCRdb copy is limited to in-frame clones, with some not included. The sample yields fewer than 150,000 clones, roughly nine tenths seen once. The sample consisted of CD4+ T cells from blood. Receptors were obtained from a human donor in good health. The CDR3 runs from the conserved cysteine through the conserved F or W. Each record gives: CDR3 protein, CDR3 DNA, J gene, D gene, V gene, clone size. The D gene is left open where the match is weak. Rows give clone size only sometimes, using once, few, many, or a class for an expanded clone.

CASSPRTGGQETQYF TGTGCCAGCTCACCGAGGACAGGGGGGCAAGAGACCCAGTACTTC TRBJ2-5 TRBD1 TRBV18 .
CASSLGQGNTEAFF TGTGCCAGCAGCTTAGGACAGGGGAACACTGAAGCTTTCTTT TRBJ1-1 TRBD1 TRBV7-9 .
CASSFSGGPVGEQYF TGTGCCAGCAGCTTCTCCGGCGGGCCAGTCGGCGAGCAGTACTTC TRBJ2-7 . TRBV7-2 .
CASSLGTRGYEQYF TGTGCCAGCAGCTTAGGGACTAGAGGCTACGAGCAGTACTTC TRBJ2-7 TRBD2 TRBV11-2 .
CSGTGVGSADTQYF TGCAGCGGTACAGGGGTCGGCTCGGCGGATACGCAGTATTTT TRBJ2-3 TRBD1 TRBV29-1 .
CASSQRSLNTEAFF TGTGCCAGCAGCCAGAGGTCCCTGAACACTGAAGCTTTCTTT TRBJ1-1 . TRBV13 .
CASSLDPGQGNNEQFF TGTGCCAGCAGCTTGGACCCTGGACAGGGGAACAATGAGCAGTTCTTC TRBJ2-1 TRBD1 TRBV5-4 .
CSVEEGPNYGYTF TGCAGCGTTGAGGAGGGGCCTAACTATGGCTACACCTTC TRBJ1-2 . TRBV29-1 .
CASIPSRGGRAETQYF TGTGCCAGCATACCCTCGAGGGGAGGGAGAGCAGAGACCCAGTACTTC TRBJ2-5 TRBD2 TRBV7-8 .
CASSETRAKTQYF TGTGCCAGCAGTGAAACTAGGGCAAAGACCCAGTACTTC TRBJ2-5 . TRBV2 .
CATSRERLRDRDTQYF TGTGCCACCAGCAGAGAACGTTTACGGGATAGAGATACGCAGTATTTT TRBJ2-3 . TRBV15 .
CASSVGGNTGELFF TGTGCCAGCAGCGTAGGAGGGAACACCGGGGAGCTGTTTTTT TRBJ2-2 . TRBV9 .
CAIRAGTSGEGQFF TGTGCCATCAGGGCCGGGACTAGCGGGGAGGGGCAGTTCTTC TRBJ2-1 TRBD2 TRBV10-3 .
CASSLAGHPNQPQHF TGCGCCAGCAGCTTGGCTGGGCACCCTAATCAGCCCCAGCATTTT TRBJ1-5 . TRBV5-1 .
CAISESRTGELFF TGTGCCATCAGTGAGTCGAGGACCGGGGAGCTGTTTTTT TRBJ2-2 . TRBV10-3 .
CASSIQGLNYGYTF TGTGCCAGCAGTATACAGGGACTTAACTATGGCTACACCTTC TRBJ1-2 . TRBV27 .
CASSQAGTVRSSTDTQYF TGTGCCAGCAGCCAGGCCGGGACGGTACGGTCCAGCACAGATACGCAGTATTTT TRBJ2-3 . TRBV4-2 .
CASSLTGANSYTF TGTGCCAGCAGCTTGACAGGGGCCAATAGCTACACCTTC TRBJ1-2 TRBD1 TRBV5-6 .
CASSEAGALQGGTQYF TGTGCCAGCAGTGAAGCAGGGGCCTTACAGGGGGGGACCCAGTACTTC TRBJ2-5 TRBD1 TRBV6-1 few
CASSLGGEGQPQHF TGTGCCAGCAGCTTAGGGGGCGAGGGTCAGCCCCAGCATTTT TRBJ1-5 . TRBV7-9 .
CAWSVSGFGNQPQHF TGTGCCTGGAGTGTAAGTGGGTTCGGCAATCAGCCCCAGCATTTT TRBJ1-5 . TRBV30 .
CASSSTGGYYNEQFF TGTGCCAGCAGTTCCACAGGGGGCTACTACAATGAGCAGTTCTTC TRBJ2-1 TRBD1 TRBV7-3 .
CASSASGNQPQHF TGTGCCAGCAGCGCCTCAGGGAATCAGCCCCAGCATTTT TRBJ1-5 . TRBV7-9 .
CASSLGLAGDAYDTQYF TGCGCCAGCAGCTTGGGACTAGCGGGGGACGCATACGATACGCAGTATTTT TRBJ2-3 TRBD2 TRBV5-1 .
CASSTDRGRGYTF TGTGCCAGCAGCACGGACAGGGGCAGGGGCTACACCTTC TRBJ1-2 TRBD1 TRBV5-4 .
CASAPPPLGNTIYF TGTGCTAGTGCGCCCCCCCCTCTCGGAAACACCATATATTTT TRBJ1-3 . TRBV12-5 .
CASSRQGLLNTEAFF TGTGCCAGCAGTAGACAGGGCCTCCTGAACACTGAAGCTTTCTTT TRBJ1-1 TRBD1 TRBV13 .
CASSYSLPGLGNTIYF TGTGCCAGCAGTTACTCGTTGCCAGGGCTGGGAAACACCATATATTTT TRBJ1-3 . TRBV6-5 once
CASSKRTGGRETQYF TGTGCCAGCAGCAAAAGGACAGGGGGCCGAGAGACCCAGTACTTC TRBJ2-5 TRBD1 TRBV5-4 .
CASSYRDSNSPLHF TGTGCCAGCAGCTACAGGGATTCGAATTCACCCCTCCACTTT TRBJ1-6 . TRBV27 .
CASSTGQGRRNTIYF TGTGCCAGCAGTACAGGCCAGGGAAGAAGAAACACCATATATTTT TRBJ1-3 . TRBV6-5 .
CASSEWVSNTGELFF TGTGCCAGCAGCGAATGGGTGTCGAACACCGGGGAGCTGTTTTTT TRBJ2-2 . TRBV7-2 .
CASSLSRDRGLTSNYGYTF TGTGCCAGCAGCTTAAGCCGGGACAGGGGTTTGACATCAAACTATGGCTACACCTTC TRBJ1-2 TRBD1 TRBV11-3 .
CASSKGTGRGTEAFF TGTGCCAGCAGCAAGGGGACAGGAAGAGGCACTGAAGCTTTCTTT TRBJ1-1 . TRBV21-1 .
CAISDGQRNQPQHF TGTGCCATCAGTGATGGACAGCGCAATCAGCCCCAGCATTTT TRBJ1-5 . TRBV10-3 .
CASSLASGTSGRETQYF TGTGCCAGCAGCTTAGCGTCCGGGACTAGCGGGAGAGAGACCCAGTACTTC TRBJ2-5 TRBD2 TRBV11-2 .